These T cell receptor beta chains were read from a single sample in a study of blood T cell repertoires in COVID-19. The method was immunoSEQ multiplex PCR; TCRdb's version includes in-frame clones alone and lacks a portion of them. The sample holds under 500,000 clones, about 89% seen once. Sequences were obtained from peripheral blood. These receptor sequences come from a woman aged 25 to 39 with acute or convalescent COVID-19. The CDR3 runs from the conserved cysteine through the conserved F or W. A row's size may be missing; if present it is once, few, many or a size class.

V gene	clone size	CDR3 length	CDR3 protein
TRBV6-5	NA	13	CASRPGGANVLTF
TRBV19	few	16	CASSRRTGDSNQPQHF
TRBV7-9	NA	14	CASRSKGGAYGYTF
TRBV7-2	NA	14	CASSYAGTNTEAFF
TRBV5-3	NA	18	CARSLLGGSANSIRGQFF
TRBV4-1	NA	13	CASSQLLDRVQHF
TRBV7-9	once	12	CASSLGGRPQHF
TRBV28	NA	14	CASISEGARDTQYF
TRBV2	NA	16	CASSGGPVSYNSPLHF
TRBV9	NA	18	CASSVGPTSGSSYNEQFF
TRBV3-1/TRBV3-2	NA	15	CASSQGQGSPYEQYF
TRBV28	NA	17	CASRTTWRGGRIHEQYF
TRBV19	NA	15	CASSIDRYRGNTIYF
TRBV28	NA	14	CATSFQGTNYGYTF
TRBV6-4	NA	14	CASSDLGRANEQFF
TRBV12-3/TRBV12-4	NA	13	CASSSGGADTQYF
TRBV7-7	few	15	CASSLIDRLLYGYTF
TRBV28	NA	14	CATVDRPSSYEQYF
TRBV4-2	once	16	CASSQATGGTKNIQYF
TRBV6-1	NA	15	CASSERQGGGEKLFF
TRBV4-2	NA	17	CASSHPPGTAIQETQYF
TRBV28	once	19	CASSSDTSGGPANTGELFF
TRBV9	NA	16	CASSVSPRLPTDTQYF
TRBV3-1/TRBV3-2	NA	19	CASSQVSGGGEQGNEKLFF
TRBV3-1/TRBV3-2	NA	14	CASSQPWGGETQYF
TRBV2	NA	17	CASSDWRLAGITGELFF
TRBV5-1	NA	14	CASSLELYAWEQYF
TRBV21-1	NA	13	CASSTGSGGELFF
TRBV5-5	NA	17	CASSLFELLRVTDTQYF
TRBV5-1	once	12	CASSLVGNEQYF
TRBV2	NA	14	CASRDRGSDQPQHF
TRBV11-2	NA	16	CASSLNIAGATDTQYF
TRBV2	NA	14	CASSRQGTNEKLFF
TRBV6-4	NA	14	CASSPDRGNQPQHF
TRBV5-1	NA	18	CASSLFSTGSLYAGELFF
TRBV2	NA	15	CASSERSATNEKLFF
TRBV19	NA	14	CASSIIGTANGYTF
TRBV6-5	NA	15	CASKLAGALINEQFF
TRBV6-5	NA	16	CASSYSQGSGANVLTF
TRBV4-1	once	17	CASSQANLRGMNTEAFF
TRBV5-6	NA	15	CASGSLTGMNSPLHF
TRBV29-1	NA	12	CSVEQGKETQYF
TRBV27	NA	17	CASSSTTFRGDTGELFF
TRBV7-9	NA	15	CASSFTQGWTGELFF
TRBV28	NA	15	CASSSPAGGVREAFF
TRBV7-3	NA	15	CASSAGGRSLDEQYF
TRBV6-1	NA	16	CASSGRQASGANVLTF
TRBV2	few	15	CASSAPAGDSYEQYF
TRBV30	NA	13	CAWNSDRDSPLHF